These T cell receptor beta chains were read from a single sample in a study of human thymus T cells. Assay: immunoSEQ multiplex PCR; the TCRdb copy retains only in-frame clones and omits some. This repertoire shows roughly 120,000 clones, about 95% found once; its top ten account for around 0.022%. Input material: thymus tissue. The receptors shown here come from a boy in the first two years of life with a congenital heart defect but otherwise immunologically healthy. Each CDR3 is given with its conserved first and last residue. The D gene is left open where the match is weak. Clone size appears in some rows only: once, few, many, or a class for an expanded clone.

j_call: TRBJ1-5; d_call: -; clone_size: once; v_call: TRBV12-5; cdr3_nt: TGTGCTAGTGGGACGGGCTCCAATCAGCCCCAGCATTTT; cdr3_aa: CASGTGSNQPQHF
j_call: TRBJ2-5; d_call: -; clone_size: -; v_call: TRBV10-1; cdr3_nt: TGCGCCAGCAGTGAGTCGACTCAGGGGGGAGAGACCCAGTACTTC; cdr3_aa: CASSESTQGGETQYF
j_call: TRBJ2-5; d_call: TRBD1; clone_size: -; v_call: TRBV2; cdr3_nt: TGTGCCAGCACCCTTGAGGGGGCTGGGGAGACCCAGTACTTC; cdr3_aa: CASTLEGAGETQYF
j_call: TRBJ2-2; d_call: TRBD2; clone_size: -; v_call: TRBV4-1; cdr3_nt: TGCGCCAGCAGCCTCGGACTAGCGGCCACCGGGGAGCTGTTTTTT; cdr3_aa: CASSLGLAATGELFF
j_call: TRBJ1-1; d_call: -; clone_size: once; v_call: TRBV6-5; cdr3_nt: TGTGCCAGCAGTTACTCGTGGGGTCGGATGAACACTGAAGCTTTCTTT; cdr3_aa: CASSYSWGRMNTEAFF
j_call: TRBJ1-1; d_call: TRBD1; clone_size: -; v_call: TRBV14; cdr3_nt: TGTGCCAGCAGCCACACGACGGACAGGGACACTGAAGCTTTCTTT; cdr3_aa: CASSHTTDRDTEAFF
j_call: TRBJ1-2; d_call: -; clone_size: few; v_call: TRBV6-5; cdr3_nt: TGTGCCAGCAGTTACTCGACTGACTATGGCTACACCTTC; cdr3_aa: CASSYSTDYGYTF
j_call: TRBJ1-2; d_call: -; clone_size: -; v_call: TRBV2; cdr3_nt: TGTGCCAGCAGTGAGGACAGAAATGGCTACACCTTC; cdr3_aa: CASSEDRNGYTF
j_call: TRBJ2-5; d_call: TRBD1; clone_size: -; v_call: TRBV7-3; cdr3_nt: TGTGCCAGCAGCTTAGGACAGGGGAGGCAAGAGACCCAGTACTTC; cdr3_aa: CASSLGQGRQETQYF
j_call: TRBJ1-2; d_call: -; clone_size: -; v_call: TRBV19; cdr3_nt: TGTGCCTCCGGGGGCTATGGCTACACCTTC; cdr3_aa: CASGGYGYTF
j_call: TRBJ2-3; d_call: TRBD2; clone_size: -; v_call: TRBV27; cdr3_nt: TGTGCCAGCGGGACTAGCGGGGGCCGGAGCACAGATACGCAGTATTTT; cdr3_aa: CASGTSGGRSTDTQYF
j_call: TRBJ2-3; d_call: TRBD2; clone_size: -; v_call: TRBV4-3; cdr3_nt: TGCGCCAGCAGCCAAGAAATCTCAAGCGGGGTTTCAGATACGCAGTATTTT; cdr3_aa: CASSQEISSGVSDTQYF
j_call: TRBJ1-1; d_call: TRBD1; clone_size: -; v_call: TRBV27; cdr3_nt: TGTGCCAGCAGTGGACAGGGGGCGGCTTTCTTT; cdr3_aa: CASSGQGAAFF
j_call: TRBJ2-3; d_call: -; clone_size: -; v_call: TRBV29-1; cdr3_nt: TGCAGCGTAGGGGTGCGGACAGATACGCAGTATTTT; cdr3_aa: CSVGVRTDTQYF
j_call: TRBJ1-3; d_call: -; clone_size: -; v_call: TRBV6-1; cdr3_nt: TGTGCCAGCAGTGAAGCGCTTGGGAAACAGGGCGTCAAAGCTGGAAACACCATATATTTT; cdr3_aa: CASSEALGKQGVKAGNTIYF
j_call: TRBJ2-5; d_call: TRBD2; clone_size: -; v_call: TRBV10-3; cdr3_nt: TGTGCCATCAGTGGCCGAGCGGGGGAGGAGACCCAGTACTTC; cdr3_aa: CAISGRAGEETQYF
j_call: TRBJ1-2; d_call: TRBD1; clone_size: -; v_call: TRBV6-1; cdr3_nt: TGTGCCAGCAGTATGCCGGGACAGATTAACTATGGCTACACCTTC; cdr3_aa: CASSMPGQINYGYTF
j_call: TRBJ1-3; d_call: -; clone_size: -; v_call: TRBV4-1; cdr3_nt: TGCGCCAGCAGCCAAGATCTGCGGGGAACTAAGGACTCTGGAAACACCATATATTTT; cdr3_aa: CASSQDLRGTKDSGNTIYF
j_call: TRBJ1-4; d_call: TRBD1; clone_size: -; v_call: TRBV30; cdr3_nt: TGTGCCTGGAGTGTCGGGACAGGTTATGGAAAACTGTTTTTT; cdr3_aa: CAWSVGTGYGKLFF
j_call: TRBJ2-7; d_call: -; clone_size: -; v_call: TRBV5-1; cdr3_nt: TGCGCCAGCAGCTTAGCATCAGGGGGGCCCTACGAGCAGTACTTC; cdr3_aa: CASSLASGGPYEQYF
j_call: TRBJ2-2; d_call: -; clone_size: -; v_call: TRBV7-2; cdr3_nt: TGTGCCAGCAGCCCTCGGGCGGCGAACACCGGGGAGCTGTTTTTT; cdr3_aa: CASSPRAANTGELFF
j_call: TRBJ2-5; d_call: -; clone_size: -; v_call: TRBV19; cdr3_nt: TGTGCCAGTAGCCACTGGCCGGCGATCCAAGAGACCCAGTACTTC; cdr3_aa: CASSHWPAIQETQYF
j_call: TRBJ1-2; d_call: TRBD1; clone_size: -; v_call: TRBV4-2; cdr3_nt: TGTGCCAGCAGCCGTGGACAGGGTAACCTTCTTAACTATGGCTACACCTTC; cdr3_aa: CASSRGQGNLLNYGYTF
j_call: TRBJ2-5; d_call: TRBD2; clone_size: -; v_call: TRBV7-9; cdr3_nt: TGTGCCAGCAGCCATAGCGGGGAGGAAGAGACCCAGTACTTC; cdr3_aa: CASSHSGEEETQYF
j_call: TRBJ2-5; d_call: TRBD2; clone_size: once; v_call: TRBV4-1; cdr3_nt: TGCGCCAGCAGCCAACAAGGCAGGGAGGGGGAGACCCAGTACTTC; cdr3_aa: CASSQQGREGETQYF
j_call: TRBJ2-7; d_call: -; clone_size: -; v_call: TRBV5-1; cdr3_nt: TGCGCCAGCAGCTTGGACCCGGCGAGCTCCTACGAGCAGTACTTC; cdr3_aa: CASSLDPASSYEQYF
j_call: TRBJ1-2; d_call: TRBD1; clone_size: -; v_call: TRBV5-1; cdr3_nt: TGCGCCAGCAGCCCCGACAGGGCGGACTATGGCTACACCTTC; cdr3_aa: CASSPDRADYGYTF
j_call: TRBJ2-1; d_call: TRBD1; clone_size: -; v_call: TRBV6-5; cdr3_nt: TGTGCCAGCAGTTACTCGACAGGGGGCGATGAGCAGTTCTTC; cdr3_aa: CASSYSTGGDEQFF
j_call: TRBJ2-1; d_call: -; clone_size: -; v_call: TRBV15; cdr3_nt: TGTGCCACCAGCAGAGGGACACCAAGCTCCTACAATGAGCAGTTCTTC; cdr3_aa: CATSRGTPSSYNEQFF